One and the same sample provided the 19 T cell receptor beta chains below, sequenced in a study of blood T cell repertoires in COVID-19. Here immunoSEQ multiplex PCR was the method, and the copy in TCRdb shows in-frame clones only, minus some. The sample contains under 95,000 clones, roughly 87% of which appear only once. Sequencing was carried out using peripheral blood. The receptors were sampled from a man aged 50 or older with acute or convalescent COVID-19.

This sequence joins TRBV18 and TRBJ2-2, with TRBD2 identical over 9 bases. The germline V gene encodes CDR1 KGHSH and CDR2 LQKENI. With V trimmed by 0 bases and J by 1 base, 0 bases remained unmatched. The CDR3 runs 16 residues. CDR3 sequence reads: CASSPPSGGNTGELFF. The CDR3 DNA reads TGTGCCAGCTCACCACCTAGCGGGGGGAACACCGGGGAGCTGTTTTTT.

CDR3 sequence reads: CASSPSGGTDTQYF. Written as DNA, the CDR3 is TGTGCCAGCTCACCATCAGGGGGCACAGATACGCAGTATTTT. This chain uses TRBV18 with TRBJ2-3, with a weak D call TRBD1 (6 bases). There are 14 residues in the CDR3. Germline V gives CDR1 KGHSH, CDR2 LQKENI. V lost 2 bases and J lost 1, with 7 bases in between.

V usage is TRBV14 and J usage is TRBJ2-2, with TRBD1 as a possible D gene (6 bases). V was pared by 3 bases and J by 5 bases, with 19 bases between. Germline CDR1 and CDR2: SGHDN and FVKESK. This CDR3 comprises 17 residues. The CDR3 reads CASSQDRTVMGTGELFF. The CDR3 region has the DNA TGTGCCAGCAGCCAGGATAGGACAGTTATGGGTACCGGGGAGCTGTTTTTT.

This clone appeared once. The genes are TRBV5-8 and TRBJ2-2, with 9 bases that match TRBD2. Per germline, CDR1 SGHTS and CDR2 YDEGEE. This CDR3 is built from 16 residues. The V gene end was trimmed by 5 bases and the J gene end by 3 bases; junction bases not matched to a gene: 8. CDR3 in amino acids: CASRSSGRGDTGELFF. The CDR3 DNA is TGTGCCAGCAGAAGTAGCGGGAGAGGGGACACCGGGGAGCTGTTTTTT.

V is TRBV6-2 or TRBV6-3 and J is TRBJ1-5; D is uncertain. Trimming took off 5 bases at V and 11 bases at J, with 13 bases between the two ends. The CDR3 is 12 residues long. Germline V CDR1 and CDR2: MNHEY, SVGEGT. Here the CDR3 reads CASSPPFATQHF. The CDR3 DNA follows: TGTGCCAGCAGTCCCCCTTTTGCGACCCAGCATTTT.

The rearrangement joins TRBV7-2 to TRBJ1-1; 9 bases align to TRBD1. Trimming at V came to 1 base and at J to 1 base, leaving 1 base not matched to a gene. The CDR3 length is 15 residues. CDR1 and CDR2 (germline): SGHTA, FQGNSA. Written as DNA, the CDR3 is TGTGCCAGCAGCTTAGTGACAGGGGGGAACACTGAAGCTTTCTTT. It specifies CASSLVTGGNTEAFF.

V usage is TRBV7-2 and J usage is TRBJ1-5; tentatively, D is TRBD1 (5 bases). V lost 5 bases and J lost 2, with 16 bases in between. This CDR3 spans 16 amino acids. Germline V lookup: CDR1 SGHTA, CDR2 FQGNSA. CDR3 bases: TGTGCCAGCAGCCCTAACAGCTGGGGGGGCAATCAGCCCCAGCATTTT. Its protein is CASSPNSWGGNQPQHF.

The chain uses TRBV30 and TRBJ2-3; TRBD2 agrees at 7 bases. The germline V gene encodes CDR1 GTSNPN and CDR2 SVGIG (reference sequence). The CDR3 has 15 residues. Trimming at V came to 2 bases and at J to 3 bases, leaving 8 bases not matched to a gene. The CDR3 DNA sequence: TGTGCCTGGAGTTCGGCTGGGGGAGGGACAGATACGCAGTATTTT. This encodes CAWSSAGGGTDTQYF.

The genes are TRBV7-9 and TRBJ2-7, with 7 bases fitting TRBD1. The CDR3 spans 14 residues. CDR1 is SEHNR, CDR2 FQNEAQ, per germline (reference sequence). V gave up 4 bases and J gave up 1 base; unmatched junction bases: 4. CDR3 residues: CASSSMDRSYEQYF. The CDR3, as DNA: TGTGCCAGCAGCTCCATGGACAGGTCCTACGAGCAGTACTTC.

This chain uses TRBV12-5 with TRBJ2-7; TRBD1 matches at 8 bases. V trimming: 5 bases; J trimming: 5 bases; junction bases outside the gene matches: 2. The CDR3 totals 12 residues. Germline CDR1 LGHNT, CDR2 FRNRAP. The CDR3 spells CASGQGANEQYF. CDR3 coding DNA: TGTGCTAGTGGTCAGGGGGCGAACGAGCAGTACTTC.

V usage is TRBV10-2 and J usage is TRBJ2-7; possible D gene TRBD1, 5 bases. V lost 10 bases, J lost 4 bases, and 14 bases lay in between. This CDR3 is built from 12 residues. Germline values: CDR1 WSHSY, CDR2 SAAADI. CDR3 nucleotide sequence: TGCGCCATCGCGACAGAAATATACGAGCAGTACTTC. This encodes CAIATEIYEQYF.

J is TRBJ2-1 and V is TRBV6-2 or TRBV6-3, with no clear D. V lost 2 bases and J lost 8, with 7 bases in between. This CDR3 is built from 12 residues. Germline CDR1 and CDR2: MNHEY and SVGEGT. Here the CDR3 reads CASSYLAHEQFF. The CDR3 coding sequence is TGTGCCAGCAGTTACCTGGCCCATGAGCAGTTCTTC.

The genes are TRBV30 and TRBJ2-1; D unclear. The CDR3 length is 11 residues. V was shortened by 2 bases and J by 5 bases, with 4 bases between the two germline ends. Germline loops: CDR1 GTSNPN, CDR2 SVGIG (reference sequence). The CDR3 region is CAWSPDNEQFF. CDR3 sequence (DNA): TGTGCCTGGAGTCCAGACAATGAGCAGTTCTTC.

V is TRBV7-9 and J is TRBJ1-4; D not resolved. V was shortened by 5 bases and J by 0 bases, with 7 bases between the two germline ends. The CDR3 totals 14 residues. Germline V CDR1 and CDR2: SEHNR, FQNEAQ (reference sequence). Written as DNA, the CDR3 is TGTGCCAGCAGCGAGGTTGCAACTAATGAAAAACTGTTTTTT. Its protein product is CASSEVATNEKLFF.

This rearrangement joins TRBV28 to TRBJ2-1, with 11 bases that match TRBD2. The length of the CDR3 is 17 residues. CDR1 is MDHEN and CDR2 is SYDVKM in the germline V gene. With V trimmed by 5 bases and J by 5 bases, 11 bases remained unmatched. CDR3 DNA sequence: TGTGCCAGCAGTACAGCCGGGACTAGCGGTTTAAACAATGAGCAGTTCTTC. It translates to CASSTAGTSGLNNEQFF.

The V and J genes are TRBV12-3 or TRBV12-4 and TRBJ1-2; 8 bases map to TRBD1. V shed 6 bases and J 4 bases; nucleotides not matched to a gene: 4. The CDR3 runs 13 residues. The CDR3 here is CASSHTGGYGYTF. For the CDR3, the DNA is TGTGCCAGCAGCCATACAGGGGGCTATGGCTACACCTTC.

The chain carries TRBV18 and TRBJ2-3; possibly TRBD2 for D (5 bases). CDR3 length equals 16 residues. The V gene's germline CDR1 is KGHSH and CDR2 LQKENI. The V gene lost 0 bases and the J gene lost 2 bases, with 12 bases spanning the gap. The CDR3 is CASSPPWERNTDTQYF. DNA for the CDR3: TGTGCCAGCTCACCACCATGGGAGCGAAACACAGATACGCAGTATTTT.

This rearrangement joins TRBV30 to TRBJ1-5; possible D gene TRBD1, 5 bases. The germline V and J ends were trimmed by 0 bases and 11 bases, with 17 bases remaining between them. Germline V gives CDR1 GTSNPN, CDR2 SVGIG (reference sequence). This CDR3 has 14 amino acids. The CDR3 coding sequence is TGTGCCTGGAGTGTGCAGGGAGGGAGTAAAGCCCAGCATTTT. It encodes CAWSVQGGSKAQHF.

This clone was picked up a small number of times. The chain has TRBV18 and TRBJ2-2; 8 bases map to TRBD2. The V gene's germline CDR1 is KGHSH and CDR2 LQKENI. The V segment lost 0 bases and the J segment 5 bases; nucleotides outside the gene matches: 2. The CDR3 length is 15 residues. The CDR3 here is CASSPPSGRTGELFF. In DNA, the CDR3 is TGTGCCAGCTCACCACCGAGCGGGAGAACCGGGGAGCTGTTTTTT.